This T cell receptor (beta chain) stems from a study of shared clonotypes between healthy human individuals. Naive CD8 cells, CD45RO-negative and positively selected for CCR7, excluded terminally differentiated effector memory CD45RA+ cells. This table comes from immunoSEQ multiplex PCR, and its TCRdb copy is limited to in-frame clones, with some not included. Of around 1.9 million clones listed, roughly 93% were seen once; the top ten hold around 1.7%. V was pared by 5 bases and J by 3 bases, with 2 bases of the junction left unmatched. The germline V gene has CDR1 MNHEY and CDR2 SMNVEV (reference sequence). The CDR3 length is 13 residues.

This chain connects TRBV27 to TRBJ2-5; 8 bases map to TRBD2. Sequences were obtained from naive CD8+ T cells from PBMCs. The clonotype was recovered from a man aged 18 to 29 in good health. Some clones in this sample may be carry-over from other donors' samples. In DNA form, the CDR3 reads TGTGCCAGCAGTGACGGGGGGGAAGAGACCCAGTACTTC. This translates into CASSDGGEETQYF.